Listed below are T cell receptor beta chains from one sample, sequenced in a study of blood T cell repertoires in COVID-19. TCRdb keeps only in-frame clones here, not all; method: immunoSEQ multiplex PCR. Here the sample spans hundreds of thousands of clones, about 83% being singletons. The sequenced sample consisted of PBMCs or T cells enriched from blood (not recorded which). Receptor source: a woman between 50 and 59 years old who had recovered from COVID-19. Both conserved end residues are part of each CDR3. The order of the fields is V gene, CDR3 protein.

TRBV28,CASSFPGAGSNQPQHF
TRBV7-9,CASSLGLAGSAGELFF
TRBV14,CASSPGTGVAAFF
TRBV5-1,CASRVSGQGASYTF
TRBV12-3/TRBV12-4,CASSTLAEETQYF
TRBV18,CASSPQASRSNGEKLFF
TRBV5-1,CASSVVGTNTEAFF
TRBV11-1,CASSLKRDEQFF
TRBV9,CASSVVRGGESEAFF
TRBV28,CASSHASGGRDTQYF
TRBV18,CASSPSPDRSSYEQYF
TRBV6-5,CASRLNSPLHF
TRBV6-2/TRBV6-3,CASSYSRTGRLNYGYTF
TRBV5-6,CASSLRGLNTEAFF
TRBV18,CASSPGQTLLYGYTF
TRBV19,CASRGVRLNTEAFF
TRBV5-1,CASRSKTGGTGELFF
TRBV10-3,CAISGGETRGYTF
TRBV7-8,CASSSGTSGGLPTDTQYF
TRBV27,CASSPEAPTYEQYF
TRBV5-1,CASSLQRGDSGANVLTF
TRBV2,CATGSETKTYEQYF
TRBV21-1,CASSSRDRKEYSNQPQHF